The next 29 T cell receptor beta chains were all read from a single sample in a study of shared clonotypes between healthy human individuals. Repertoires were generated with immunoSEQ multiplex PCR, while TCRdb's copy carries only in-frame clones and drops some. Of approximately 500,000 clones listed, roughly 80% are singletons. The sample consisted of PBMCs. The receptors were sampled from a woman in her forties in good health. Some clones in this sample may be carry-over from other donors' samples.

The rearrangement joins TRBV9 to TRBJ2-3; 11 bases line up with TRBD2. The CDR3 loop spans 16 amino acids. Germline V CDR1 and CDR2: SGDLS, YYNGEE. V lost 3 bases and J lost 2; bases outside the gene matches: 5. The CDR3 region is CASSARLAGNTDTQYF. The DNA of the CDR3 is TGTGCCAGCAGCGCTAGACTAGCGGGGAACACAGATACGCAGTATTTT. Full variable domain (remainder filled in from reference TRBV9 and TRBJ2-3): DSGVTQTPKHLITATGQRVTLRCSPRSGDLSVYWYQQSLDQGLQFLIQYYNGEERAKGNILERFSAQQFPDLHSELNLSSLELGDSALYFCASSARLAGNTDTQYFGPGTRLTVL.

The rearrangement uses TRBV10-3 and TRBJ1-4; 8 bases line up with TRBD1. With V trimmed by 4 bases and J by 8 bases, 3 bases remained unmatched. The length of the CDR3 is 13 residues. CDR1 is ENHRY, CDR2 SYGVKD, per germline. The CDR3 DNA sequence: TGTGCCATCAGTGGTGGGGACAGGGAAAAACTGTTTTTT. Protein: CAISGGDREKLFF.

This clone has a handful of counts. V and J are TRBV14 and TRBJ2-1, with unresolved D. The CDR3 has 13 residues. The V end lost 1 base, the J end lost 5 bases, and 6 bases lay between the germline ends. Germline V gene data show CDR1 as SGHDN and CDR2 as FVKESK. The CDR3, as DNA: TGTGCCAGCAGCCAAGCCCTACACAATGAGCAGTTCTTC. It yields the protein CASSQALHNEQFF. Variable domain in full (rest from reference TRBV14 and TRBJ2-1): EAGVTQFPSHSVIEKGQTVTLRCDPISGHDNLYWYRRVMGKEIKFLLHFVKESKQDESGMPNNRFLAERTGGTYSTLKVQPAELEDSGVYFCASSQALHNEQFFGPGTRLTVL.

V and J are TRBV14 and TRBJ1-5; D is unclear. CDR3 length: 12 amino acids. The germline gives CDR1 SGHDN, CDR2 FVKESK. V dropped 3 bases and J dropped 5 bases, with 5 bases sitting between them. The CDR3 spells CASSQPDQPQHF. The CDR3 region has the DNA TGTGCCAGCAGCCAGCCAGATCAGCCCCAGCATTTT. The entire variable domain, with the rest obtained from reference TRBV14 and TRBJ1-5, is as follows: EAGVTQFPSHSVIEKGQTVTLRCDPISGHDNLYWYRRVMGKEIKFLLHFVKESKQDESGMPNNRFLAERTGGTYSTLKVQPAELEDSGVYFCASSQPDQPQHFGDGTRLSIL.

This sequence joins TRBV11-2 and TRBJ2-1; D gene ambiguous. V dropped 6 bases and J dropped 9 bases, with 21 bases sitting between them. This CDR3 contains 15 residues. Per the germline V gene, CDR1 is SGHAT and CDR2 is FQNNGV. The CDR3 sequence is CASSSLVRILSEQFF. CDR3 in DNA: TGTGCCAGCAGTTCGCTAGTCCGTATTTTAAGTGAGCAGTTCTTC.

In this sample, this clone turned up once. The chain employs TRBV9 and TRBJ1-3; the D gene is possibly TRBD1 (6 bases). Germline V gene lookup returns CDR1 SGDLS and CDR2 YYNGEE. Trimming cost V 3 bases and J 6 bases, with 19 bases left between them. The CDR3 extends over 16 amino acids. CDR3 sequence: CASSEGGAFRLNTIYF. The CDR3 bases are TGTGCCAGCAGCGAGGGGGGGGCATTTAGATTAAACACCATATATTTT.

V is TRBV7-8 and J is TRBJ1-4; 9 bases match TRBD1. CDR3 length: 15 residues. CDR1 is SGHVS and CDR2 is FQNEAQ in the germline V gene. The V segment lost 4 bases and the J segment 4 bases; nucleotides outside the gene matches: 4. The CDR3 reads CASSWGTGINEKLFF. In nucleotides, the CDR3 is TGTGCCAGCAGCTGGGGGACAGGGATTAATGAAAAACTGTTTTTT.

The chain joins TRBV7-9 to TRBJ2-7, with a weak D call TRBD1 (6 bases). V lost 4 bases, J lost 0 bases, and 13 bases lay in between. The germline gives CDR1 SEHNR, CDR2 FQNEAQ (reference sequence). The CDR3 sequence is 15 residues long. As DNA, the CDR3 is TGTGCCAGCAGCTCCGGACAGCCGCACTCCTACGAGCAGTACTTC. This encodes CASSSGQPHSYEQYF.

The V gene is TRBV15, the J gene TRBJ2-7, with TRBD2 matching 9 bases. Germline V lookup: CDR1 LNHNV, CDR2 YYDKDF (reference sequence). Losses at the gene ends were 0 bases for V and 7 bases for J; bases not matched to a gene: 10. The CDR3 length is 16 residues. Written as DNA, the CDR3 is TGTGCCACCAGCAGAGATCTGGGTAGCGGGAGTAGGGAGCAGTACTTC. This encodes CATSRDLGSGSREQYF.

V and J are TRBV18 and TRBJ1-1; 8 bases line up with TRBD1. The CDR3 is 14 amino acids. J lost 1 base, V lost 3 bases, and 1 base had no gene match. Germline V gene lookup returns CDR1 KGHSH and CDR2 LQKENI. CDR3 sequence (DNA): TGTGCCAGCTCACCGACAGGGGCGAACACTGAAGCTTTCTTT. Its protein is CASSPTGANTEAFF.

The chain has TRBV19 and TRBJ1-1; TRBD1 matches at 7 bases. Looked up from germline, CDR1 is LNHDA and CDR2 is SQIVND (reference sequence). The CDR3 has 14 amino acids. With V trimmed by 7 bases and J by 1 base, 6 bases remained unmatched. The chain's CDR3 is CASIRTGTNTEAFF. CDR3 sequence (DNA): TGTGCCAGTATTCGGACAGGAACGAACACTGAAGCTTTCTTT.

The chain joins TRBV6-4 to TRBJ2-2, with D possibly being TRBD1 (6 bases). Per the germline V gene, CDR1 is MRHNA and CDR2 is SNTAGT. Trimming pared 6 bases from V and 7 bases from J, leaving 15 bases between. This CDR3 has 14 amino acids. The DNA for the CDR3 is TGTGCCAGCAGCCCACAGGGCCGTTACGGGGAGCTGTTTTTT. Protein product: CASSPQGRYGELFF.

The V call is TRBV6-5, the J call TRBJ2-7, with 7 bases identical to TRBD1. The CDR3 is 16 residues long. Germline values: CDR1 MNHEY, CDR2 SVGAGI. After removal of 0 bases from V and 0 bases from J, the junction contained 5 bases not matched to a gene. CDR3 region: CASSYSGTDPSYEQYF. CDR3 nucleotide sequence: TGTGCCAGCAGTTACTCCGGGACAGACCCCTCCTACGAGCAGTACTTC.

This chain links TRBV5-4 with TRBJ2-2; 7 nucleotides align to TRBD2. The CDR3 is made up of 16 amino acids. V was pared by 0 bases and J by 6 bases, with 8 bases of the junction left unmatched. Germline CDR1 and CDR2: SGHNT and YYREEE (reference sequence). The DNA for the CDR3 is TGTGCCAGCAGCTTGGGCGGGAGTTATAGGGCCGGGGAGCTGTTTTTT. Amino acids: CASSLGGSYRAGELFF. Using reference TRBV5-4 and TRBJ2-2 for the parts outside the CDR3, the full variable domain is ETGVTQSPTHLIKTRGQQVTLRCSSQSGHNTVSWYQQALGQGPQFIFQYYREEENGRGNFPPRFSGLQFPNYSSELNVNALELDDSALYLCASSLGGSYRAGELFFGEGSRLTVL.

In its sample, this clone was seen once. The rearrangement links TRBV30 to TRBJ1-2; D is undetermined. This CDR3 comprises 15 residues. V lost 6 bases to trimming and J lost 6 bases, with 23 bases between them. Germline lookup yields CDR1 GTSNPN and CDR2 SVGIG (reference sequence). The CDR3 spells CACLCGSWEVHGYTF. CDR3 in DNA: TGTGCCTGCCTCTGTGGTTCCTGGGAAGTCCATGGCTACACCTTC.

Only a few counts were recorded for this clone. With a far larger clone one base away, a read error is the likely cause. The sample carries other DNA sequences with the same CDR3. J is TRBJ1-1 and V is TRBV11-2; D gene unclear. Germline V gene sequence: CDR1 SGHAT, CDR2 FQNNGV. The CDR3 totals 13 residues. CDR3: CASSRTVNTEAFF. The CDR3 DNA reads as TGCGCCAGCAGCCGGACTGTGAACACTGAAGCTTTCTTT.

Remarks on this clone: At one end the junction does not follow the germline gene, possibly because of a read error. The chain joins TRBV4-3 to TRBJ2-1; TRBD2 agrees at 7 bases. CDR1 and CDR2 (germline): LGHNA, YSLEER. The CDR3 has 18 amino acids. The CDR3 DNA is TGCGCCAGCAGCCAAGATTTGTCTGTGGGAGGGGTCTACAATGGGCAGTTCTTC. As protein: CASSQDLSVGGVYNGQFF.

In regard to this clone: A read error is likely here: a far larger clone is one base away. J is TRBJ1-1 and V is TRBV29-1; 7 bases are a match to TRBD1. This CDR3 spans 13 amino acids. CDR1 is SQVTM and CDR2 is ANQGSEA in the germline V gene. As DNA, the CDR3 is TGCGGCGCCTTGCCGCCGACAGGGTTTCGCGCTTTCTTT. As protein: CGALPPTGFRAFF.

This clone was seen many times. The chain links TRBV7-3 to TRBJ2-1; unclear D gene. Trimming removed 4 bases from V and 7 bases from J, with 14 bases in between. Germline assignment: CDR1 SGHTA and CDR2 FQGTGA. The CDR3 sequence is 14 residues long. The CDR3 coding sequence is TGTGCCAGCAGCTGGAAGGGTGGCGGTAATGAGCAGTTCTTC. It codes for CASSWKGGGNEQFF.

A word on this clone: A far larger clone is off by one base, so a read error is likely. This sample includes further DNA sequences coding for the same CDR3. The CDR3, as DNA: TGTGCCTCGCCGGGACCGTCCATATACGAGCAGTACTTC. Translation gives CASPGPSIYEQYF. This chain joins TRBV30 and TRBJ2-7; perhaps D is TRBD1 or TRBD2 (5 bases each). Germline V gene data show CDR1 as GTSNPN and CDR2 as SVGIG (reference sequence). V was shortened by 7 bases and J by 4 bases, with 17 bases between the two germline ends. The CDR3 contains 13 residues.

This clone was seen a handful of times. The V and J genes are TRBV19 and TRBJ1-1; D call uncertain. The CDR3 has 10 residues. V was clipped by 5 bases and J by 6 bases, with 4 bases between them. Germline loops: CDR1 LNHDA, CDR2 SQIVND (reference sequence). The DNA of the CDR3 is TGTGCCAGTAGTGGGTCTGAAGCTTTCTTT. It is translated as CASSGSEAFF.

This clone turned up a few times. CDR3 nucleotides: TGCGCCAGCAGCCCGGGGACAGGGTCAACCTACGAGCAGTACTTC. Translating it yields CASSPGTGSTYEQYF. This sequence joins TRBV4-1 and TRBJ2-7; 9 nucleotides match TRBD1. CDR3 size: 15 residues. The germline V gene has CDR1 MGHRA and CDR2 YSYEKL. Trimming at V came to 4 bases and at J to 2 bases, leaving 6 bases not matched to a gene.

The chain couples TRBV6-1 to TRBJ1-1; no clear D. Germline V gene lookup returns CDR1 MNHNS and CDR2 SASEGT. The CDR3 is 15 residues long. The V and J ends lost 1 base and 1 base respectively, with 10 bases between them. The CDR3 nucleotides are TGTGCCAGCAGTGAAGACGCGGGTTCGAACACTGAAGCTTTCTTT. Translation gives CASSEDAGSNTEAFF.

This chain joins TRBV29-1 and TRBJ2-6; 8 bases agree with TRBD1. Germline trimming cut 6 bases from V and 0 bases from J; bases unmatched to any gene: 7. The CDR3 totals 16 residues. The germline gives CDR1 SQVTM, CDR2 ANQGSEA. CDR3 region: CSVLGQAGSGANVLTF. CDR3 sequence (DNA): TGCAGCGTCCTGGGACAGGCCGGCTCTGGGGCCAACGTCCTGACTTTC.

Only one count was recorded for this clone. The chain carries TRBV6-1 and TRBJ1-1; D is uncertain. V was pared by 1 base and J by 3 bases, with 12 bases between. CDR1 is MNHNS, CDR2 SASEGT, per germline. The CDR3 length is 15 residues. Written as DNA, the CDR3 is TGTGCCAGCAGTGAAGATTACCAGGCAGACACTGAAGCTTTCTTT. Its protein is CASSEDYQADTEAFF.

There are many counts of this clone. The CDR3 loop reads CASSQTGTAEYTEAFF. DNA of the CDR3: TGCGCCAGCAGCCAAACCGGGACAGCGGAATACACTGAAGCTTTCTTT. The chain recombines TRBV4-1 with TRBJ1-1, with TRBD1 identical over 7 bases. The CDR3 runs to 16 residues. Germline-derived CDR1 and CDR2 are MGHRA and YSYEKL. J was trimmed by 3 bases and V by 2 bases; bases with no gene match: 9.

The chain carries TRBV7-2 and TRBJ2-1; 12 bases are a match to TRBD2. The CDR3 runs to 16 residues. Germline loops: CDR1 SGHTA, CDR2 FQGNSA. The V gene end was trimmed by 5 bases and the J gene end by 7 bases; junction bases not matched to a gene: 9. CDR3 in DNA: TGTGCCAGCAGCCGAGCGACTAGCGGGAGTGGGAATGAGCAGTTCTTC. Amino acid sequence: CASSRATSGSGNEQFF.

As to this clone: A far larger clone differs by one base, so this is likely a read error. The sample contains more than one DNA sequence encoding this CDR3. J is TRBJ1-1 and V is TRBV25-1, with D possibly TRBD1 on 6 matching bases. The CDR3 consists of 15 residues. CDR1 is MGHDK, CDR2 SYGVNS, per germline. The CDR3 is CASSVHGGQNTEAFF. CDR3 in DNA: TGTGCCAGCAGTGTACACGGTGGACAGAACACTGAGGCTTTCTTT.

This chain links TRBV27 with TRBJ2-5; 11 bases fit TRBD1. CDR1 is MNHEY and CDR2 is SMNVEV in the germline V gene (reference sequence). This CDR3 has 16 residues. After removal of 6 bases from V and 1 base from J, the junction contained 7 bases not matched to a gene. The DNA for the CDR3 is TGTGCCAGCAGACCTCCGGGACAGGGGGTCCAAGAGACCCAGTACTTC. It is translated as CASRPPGQGVQETQYF.